This TCR beta chain stems from a study of blood T cell repertoires in COVID-19. In assigning cohorts, the study relied on participant-reported clinical history. Some clones are missing from TCRdb's copy, which holds only in-frame ones; the method was immunoSEQ multiplex PCR. Found here are some 330,000 clones, 85% to 90% of them singletons; the top ten hold about 4.2%. The CDR3 is 15 amino acids. From germline, CDR1 is SGHVS and CDR2 FQNEAQ. The trim removed 3 bases at V and 9 bases at J, leaving 13 bases unmatched. The receptor was derived from a man aged 25-45 years who had recovered from COVID-19. The chain recombines TRBV7-8 with TRBJ1-2; 7 bases agree with TRBD1. The source material was PBMCs or T cells enriched from blood (not recorded which). CDR3 sequence (DNA): TGTGCCAGCAGCTTGGGCGGACAGGCTTTGGTTAGCTACACCTTC. This sequence encodes CASSLGGQALVSYTF.